These 31 T cell receptor beta chains originate from one sample sequenced in a study of blood T cell repertoires in COVID-19. Only in-frame clones appear in the TCRdb table, and some are missing; sequencing was by immunoSEQ multiplex PCR. The sample has roughly 200,000 clones; roughly 89% are singletons. Input material: PBMCs or T cells enriched from blood (not recorded which). The receptors stem from a woman aged 35 to 49 with acute COVID-19.

J is TRBJ2-1 and V is TRBV15; D is perhaps TRBD2 (6 bases). The CDR3 runs 15 residues. The V end was cut by 5 bases, the J end by 0 bases, with 11 bases between. Germline CDR1 LNHNV, CDR2 YYDKDF (reference sequence). The CDR3 region has the DNA TGTGCCACCAGCCGAGTGGGGGGCTCCTACAATGAGCAGTTCTTC. Its translation: CATSRVGGSYNEQFF.

The chain has TRBV15 and TRBJ2-3, with D perhaps TRBD2 (5 bases). CDR1 LNHNV and CDR2 YYDKDF come from the germline V gene (reference sequence). The CDR3 covers 16 residues. V was clipped by 1 base and J by 2 bases, with 13 bases between them. The CDR3 spells CATSRGRGRPTDTQYF. The CDR3 DNA reads TGTGCCACCAGCAGAGGACGAGGGCGGCCCACAGATACGCAGTATTTT.

The chain has TRBV29-1 and TRBJ1-2; D is uncertain. The CDR3 extends over 12 amino acids. Germline lookup yields CDR1 SQVTM and CDR2 ANQGSEA. V gave up 1 base and J gave up 5 bases, with 8 bases separating them. CDR3 loop: CSVEVPVYGYTF. The CDR3 DNA reads TGCAGCGTTGAAGTCCCGGTTTATGGCTACACCTTC.

This clone was observed at least ten times. The chain is built from TRBV12-3 or TRBV12-4 and TRBJ2-2, with TRBD1 matching over 8 bases. This CDR3 comprises 12 residues. The trim removed 8 bases at V and 7 bases at J, leaving 3 bases unmatched. The CDR3 loop reads CASGQGGGELFF. The CDR3, as DNA: TGTGCCAGCGGACAGGGAGGCGGGGAGCTGTTTTTT.

The J gene is TRBJ1-2, the V gene TRBV7-3; D uncertain. Trimming pared 3 bases from V and 4 bases from J, leaving 6 bases between. The CDR3 is made up of 12 amino acids. Germline V CDR1 and CDR2: SGHTA, FQGTGA. For the CDR3, the DNA is TGTGCCAGCAGCTTTAAACTCTATGGCTACACCTTC. It encodes CASSFKLYGYTF.

The gene calls are TRBV3-1 (or the pseudogene TRBV3-2) and TRBJ2-5, with D hard to call. Deletions cut 4 bases from V and 0 bases from J, with 6 bases between. This CDR3 has 13 residues. Germline V CDR1 and CDR2: LGHDT, YNNKEL (reference sequence). This chain's CDR3 is CASSPHDQETQYF. CDR3 sequence (DNA): TGTGCCAGCAGCCCCCATGACCAAGAGACCCAGTACTTC.

The chain links TRBV28 to TRBJ1-5; a weak D match, TRBD1 (5 bases). The V gene's germline CDR1 is MDHEN and CDR2 SYDVKM. Trimming shortened V by 5 bases and J by 7 bases, and 18 bases separated the two germline ends. This CDR3 is 15 amino acids long. This CDR3 is CASSPLAGVGQPQHF. The CDR3 coding sequence is TGTGCCAGCAGTCCCCTCGCGGGGGTTGGACAGCCCCAGCATTTT.

Here the CDR3 reads CASSSGYGKQFF. The CDR3 DNA is TGTGCCAGCAGTTCAGGGTATGGAAAGCAGTTCTTC. The rearrangement uses TRBV2 and TRBJ2-1; D may be TRBD1 (5 bases). Germline assignment: CDR1 SNHLY and CDR2 FYNNEI. V was pared by 5 bases and J by 11 bases, with 13 bases between. The CDR3 sequence is 12 residues long.

About this clone itself: Other DNA sequences of this sample code for an identical CDR3. This chain connects TRBV6-2 or TRBV6-3 to TRBJ1-5, with D possibly TRBD1 on 6 matching bases. The CDR3 spans 16 residues. Germline V CDR1 and CDR2: MNHEY, SVGEGT. V lost 5 bases and J lost 2, with 16 bases in between. The chain's CDR3 is CASSPRQVVGNQPQHF. CDR3 in DNA: TGTGCCAGCAGTCCCCGACAGGTTGTGGGCAATCAGCCCCAGCATTTT.

The CDR3: CASSVGMNTEAFF. DNA for the CDR3: TGTGCCAGCAGCGTAGGTATGAACACTGAAGCTTTCTTT. The chain joins TRBV9 to TRBJ1-1, with D unresolved. CDR3 length: 13 amino acids. The germline V gene encodes CDR1 SGDLS and CDR2 YYNGEE. Deletions cut 0 bases from V and 0 bases from J, with 3 bases between.

The genes are TRBV7-3 and TRBJ1-2; 10 bases agree with TRBD1. V trimming: 0 bases; J trimming: 6 bases; junction bases outside the gene matches: 10. The CDR3 is 17 residues long. The germline V gene encodes CDR1 SGHTA and CDR2 FQGTGA. The CDR3 nucleotides are TGTGCCAGCAGCTTAACACCGGGGCTCGGGACAGGGGATGGCTACACCTTC. Protein product: CASSLTPGLGTGDGYTF.

The chain employs TRBV5-1 and TRBJ1-3; 9 nucleotides agree with TRBD1. This CDR3 has 14 residues. The V segment lost 7 bases and the J segment 2 bases; nucleotides outside the gene matches: 4. CDR1 and CDR2 (germline): SGHRS, YFSETQ. The CDR3 DNA reads as TGCGCCAGCCGCGGGACAGGGCCTGGAAACACCATATATTTT. Translated: CASRGTGPGNTIYF.

V and J are TRBV3-1 (or the pseudogene TRBV3-2) and TRBJ2-2; D perhaps matches TRBD1 (5 bases). The V gene's germline CDR1 is LGHDT and CDR2 YNNKEL (reference sequence). The germline V and J ends were trimmed by 0 bases and 2 bases, with 10 bases remaining between them. This CDR3 is 16 amino acids long. The CDR3 sequence is CASSQEYRRNTGELFF. CDR3 DNA: TGTGCCAGCAGCCAAGAGTACAGGCGAAACACCGGGGAGCTGTTTTTT.

The rearrangement uses TRBV7-3 and TRBJ1-1; D is perhaps TRBD1 (6 bases). Per the germline V gene, CDR1 is SGHTA and CDR2 is FQGTGA. Trimming stripped 1 base from V and 4 bases from J, with 13 bases between. CDR3 length: 15 residues. The CDR3: CASSLSVRGVTEAFF. The CDR3 coding sequence is TGTGCCAGCAGCTTAAGCGTCAGGGGAGTCACTGAAGCTTTCTTT.

The genes are TRBV27 and TRBJ1-1; TRBD1 might be the D (6 bases). CDR3 size: 14 residues. Trimming cost V 4 bases and J 1 base, with 10 bases left between them. CDR1 is MNHEY and CDR2 is SMNVEV in the germline V gene (reference sequence). CDR3 DNA sequence: TGTGCCAGCAGTTCCTACAGGGAGAACACTGAAGCTTTCTTT. It codes for CASSSYRENTEAFF.

This chain links TRBV14 with TRBJ2-2, with D possibly matching TRBD1 (6 bases). The CDR3 spans 16 residues. V shed 4 bases and J shed 5 bases, with 17 bases lying between them. Per germline, CDR1 SGHDN and CDR2 FVKESK. The CDR3 sequence: CASSPRPGVGTGELFF. Written as DNA, the CDR3 is TGTGCCAGCAGCCCACGGCCAGGGGTGGGTACCGGGGAGCTGTTTTTT.

The genes are TRBV5-1 and TRBJ2-5; TRBD1 matches 7 bases. Unmatched junction bases numbered 10, after V lost 4 bases and J lost 4 bases. Germline CDR1 and CDR2: SGHRS and YFSETQ. The CDR3 length is 15 residues. The CDR3 sequence is CASSRLDRSGETQYF. CDR3 DNA sequence: TGCGCCAGCAGCAGACTGGACAGGTCGGGAGAGACCCAGTACTTC.

This clone was counted between two and nine times. The DNA for the CDR3 is TGCGCCAGCAGCCAAGATCGCACAGGGACATGGGGGACCCTCCACTTT. Protein: CASSQDRTGTWGTLHF. J is TRBJ1-6 and V is TRBV4-3, with D perhaps TRBD1 (6 bases). This CDR3 region has 16 residues. CDR1 is LGHNA and CDR2 is YSLEER in the germline V gene. The V end was cut by 0 bases, the J end by 14 bases, with 20 bases between.

The chain carries TRBV6-2 or TRBV6-3 and TRBJ2-1; 8 nucleotides agree with TRBD2. Germline V gene sequence: CDR1 MNHEY, CDR2 SVGEGT. There are 16 residues in the CDR3. The V segment lost 6 bases and the J segment 3 bases; nucleotides outside the gene matches: 10. Here the CDR3 DNA reads TGTGCCAGCAGCCGTAGCGGGGCTCACCTCTACAATGAGCAGTTCTTC. Its translation is CASSRSGAHLYNEQFF.

V gene TRBV24-1 combines with J gene TRBJ1-6, with TRBD1 as a possible D gene (5 bases). Trimming took off 1 base at V and 7 bases at J, with 10 bases between the two ends. Germline CDR1 reads KGHDR; CDR2 reads SFDVKD. The CDR3 runs 15 residues. Here the CDR3 DNA reads TGTGCCACCAGTGATTTTAGGGGTTCGAATTCACCCCTCCACTTT. This translates into CATSDFRGSNSPLHF.

The chain is built from TRBV29-1 and TRBJ2-7, with TRBD1 matching over 7 bases. The trim removed 7 bases at V and 6 bases at J, leaving 3 bases unmatched. The germline V gene has CDR1 SQVTM and CDR2 ANQGSEA. The length of the CDR3 is 10 residues. Here the CDR3 reads CSGSGGEQYV. The DNA of the CDR3 is TGCAGCGGTTCAGGGGGCGAGCAGTACGTC.

This clone showed up just a few times. The chain recombines TRBV5-1 with TRBJ2-1; 9 bases map to TRBD1. Per the germline V gene, CDR1 is SGHRS and CDR2 is YFSETQ. CDR3 length: 15 amino acids. Trimming took 4 bases from V and 0 from J; bases not matched to a gene: 2. CDR3 in DNA: TGCGCCAGCAGCCCGACAGGGGGCTCCTACAATGAGCAGTTCTTC. It is translated as CASSPTGGSYNEQFF.

The V call is TRBV27, the J call TRBJ1-5, with 10 bases that match TRBD1. The ends lost 6 bases at V and 5 bases at J; junction bases unmatched: 4. Germline V gives CDR1 MNHEY, CDR2 SMNVEV (reference sequence). The length of the CDR3 is 14 residues. This CDR3 reads CASSRDRGHQPQHF. The CDR3 DNA sequence: TGTGCCAGCAGCCGCGACAGGGGGCATCAGCCCCAGCATTTT.

V gene TRBV27 combines with J gene TRBJ2-7, with D perhaps TRBD2 (5 bases). The CDR3 consists of 14 residues. V was cut by 8 bases and J by 4 bases, with 18 bases left in between. Germline CDR1 MNHEY, CDR2 SMNVEV (reference sequence). The CDR3 DNA sequence: TGTGCCAGCGGATCTACTCAGGCGGGTTACGAGCAGTACTTC. This gives the protein CASGSTQAGYEQYF.

The J gene is TRBJ2-1, the V gene TRBV5-1, with D unclear. CDR3 length: 14 amino acids. Germline CDR1 reads SGHRS; CDR2 reads YFSETQ. Trimming shortened V by 0 bases and J by 4 bases, and 8 bases separated the two germline ends. In DNA form, the CDR3 reads TGCGCCAGCAGCTTGGCCGAGCGTTACAATGAGCAGTTCTTC. Amino acid sequence: CASSLAERYNEQFF.

The gene calls are TRBV6-5 and TRBJ1-1, with TRBD1 as a possible D gene (5 bases). Trimming left V 3 bases short and J 4 bases short, with 18 bases between. This CDR3 is 16 amino acids long. Germline CDR1 reads MNHEY; CDR2 reads SVGAGI. CDR3 in amino acids: CASSYHVVGGRTEAFF. The CDR3 DNA is TGTGCCAGCAGTTATCACGTCGTCGGGGGACGCACTGAAGCTTTCTTT.

The chain recombines TRBV5-4 with TRBJ1-1; the D is unclear. The CDR3 has 15 residues. Trimming left V 3 bases short and J 7 bases short, with 19 bases between. Germline CDR1 and CDR2: SGHNT and YYREEE (reference sequence). DNA for the CDR3: TGTGCCAGCAGCTCCTCGCGGGCGGGCCCGATTGAAGCTTTCTTT. Protein product: CASSSSRAGPIEAFF.

This chain connects TRBV4-1 to TRBJ1-1; D is unclear. Germline V lookup: CDR1 MGHRA, CDR2 YSYEKL. V lost 0 bases to trimming and J lost 6 bases, with 11 bases between them. The CDR3 has 14 residues. The CDR3, as DNA: TGCGCCAGCAGCCAAGATCTGAGGGTCGCTGAAGCTTTCTTT. As protein: CASSQDLRVAEAFF.

The chain recombines TRBV4-1 with TRBJ2-3; TRBD2 aligns across 8 bases. Trimming cost V 0 bases and J 3 bases; bases outside gene matches: 8. The CDR3 has 17 amino acids. CDR1 is MGHRA, CDR2 YSYEKL, per germline. CDR3 in DNA: TGCGCCAGCAGCCAAGATCAGGGACTAGGTTTAACAGATACGCAGTATTTT. It codes for CASSQDQGLGLTDTQYF.

The rearrangement links TRBV3-1 (or the pseudogene TRBV3-2) to TRBJ2-7, with D tentatively TRBD2 (6 bases). CDR1 is LGHDT, CDR2 YNNKEL, per germline (reference sequence). The CDR3 has 14 residues. V was clipped by 4 bases and J by 5 bases, with 15 bases between them. The CDR3 spells CASSPRDWGHEQYF. DNA for the CDR3: TGTGCCAGCAGCCCGAGGGACTGGGGCCACGAGCAGTACTTC.

This chain links TRBV5-4 with TRBJ1-2, with TRBD1 matching over 11 bases. The V and J ends lost 1 base and 5 bases, in that order; junction bases with no gene match: 7. In germline, CDR1 is SGHNT, CDR2 YYREEE (reference sequence). The CDR3 consists of 16 residues. CDR3 protein: CASSLRTGGVSYGYTF. The CDR3 coding sequence is TGTGCCAGCAGCTTGAGGACAGGGGGCGTGAGTTATGGCTACACCTTC.